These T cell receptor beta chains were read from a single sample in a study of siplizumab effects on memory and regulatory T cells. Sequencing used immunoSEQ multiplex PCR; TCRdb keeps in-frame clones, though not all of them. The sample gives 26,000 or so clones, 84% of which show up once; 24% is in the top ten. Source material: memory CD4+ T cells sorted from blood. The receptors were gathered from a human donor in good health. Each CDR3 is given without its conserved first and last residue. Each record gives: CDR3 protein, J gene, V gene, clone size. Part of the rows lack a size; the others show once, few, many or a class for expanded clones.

ASSQPPGETQY | TRBJ2-5 | TRBV7-6 | NA
ASSSRGGRGLKVSGNTIY | TRBJ1-3 | TRBV27 | NA
ASSSFSGTTGELF | TRBJ2-2 | TRBV7-3 | NA
ASSLTGGGNTIY | TRBJ1-3 | TRBV7-2 | NA
ASRKVGTSTDTQY | TRBJ2-3 | TRBV4-1 | NA
AISESSGTISYEQY | TRBJ2-7 | TRBV10-3 | few
ASSLTGRGGAYEQY | TRBJ2-7 | TRBV5-4 | NA
ASSFQGSGANVLT | TRBJ2-6 | TRBV28 | NA
ASSQVSGNQPQH | TRBJ1-5 | TRBV4-1 | NA
ASSIPYNEKLF | TRBJ1-4 | TRBV27 | NA
ASLSLGTGEGGYT | TRBJ1-2 | TRBV28 | once
ASRNGVHTEAF | TRBJ1-1 | TRBV25-1 | NA
ASSFSMSGQPQH | TRBJ1-5 | TRBV5-6 | NA
ASSVDRVGGYT | TRBJ1-2 | TRBV7-6 | once
ATPEGAGPYYEQY | TRBJ2-7 | TRBV6-4 | NA
ASSPSYQGAGELF | TRBJ2-2 | TRBV18 | NA
ASSYRTGALGYT | TRBJ1-2 | TRBV28 | NA
ASSYSTQGGTEAF | TRBJ1-1 | TRBV6-5 | NA
ASSLAEIGVYEQY | TRBJ2-7 | TRBV7-6 | NA
ASSPWGPDSGANVLT | TRBJ2-6 | TRBV4-3 | NA
ASRSEGASSYNEQF | TRBJ2-1 | TRBV5-1 | once